This T cell receptor beta chain emerged from a study of T-cell reconstitution after alpha-beta-depleted transplantation in children. Study-level findings and limits: Where alpha-beta T cells came from about two months after transplant was reportedly several hundred expanded graft clones. One year after transplant, T-cell counts and diversity came mostly from newly produced T cells. Some patients' high day-60 TCRbeta diversity was traced to surviving recipient T cells and thymic progenitors.

The sample holds many counts of this clonotype. Its antigen is as yet unknown. Preparation of the TCRbeta library was carried out with unique molecular identifiers. TCRdb re-derived calls from the PCR reads in MiXCR, one entry per CDR3 protein. The table has about 310,000 distinct CDR3 sequences, around 20% seen once; the top ten hold approximately 11%. The CDR3 runs to 14 residues. The V and J ends lost 5 bases and 1 base respectively, with 12 bases between them. The germline gives CDR1 SQVTM, CDR2 ANQGSEA. This TCR was recovered from a male patient between 5 and 17 years old who had a stem cell transplant for acute lymphoblastic leukemia, so the T cells may come from the graft donor. The specimen was PBMCs, mostly from graft donor cells, collected 180 days after TCRalphabeta/CD19-depleted stem cell transplant. The rearrangement joins TRBV29-1 to TRBJ2-1, with a weak D call TRBD2 (7 bases). CDR3 loop: CSVRGGFSYNEQFF. Here the CDR3 DNA reads TGCAGCGTTAGGGGGGGCTTTTCCTACAATGAGCAGTTCTTC.